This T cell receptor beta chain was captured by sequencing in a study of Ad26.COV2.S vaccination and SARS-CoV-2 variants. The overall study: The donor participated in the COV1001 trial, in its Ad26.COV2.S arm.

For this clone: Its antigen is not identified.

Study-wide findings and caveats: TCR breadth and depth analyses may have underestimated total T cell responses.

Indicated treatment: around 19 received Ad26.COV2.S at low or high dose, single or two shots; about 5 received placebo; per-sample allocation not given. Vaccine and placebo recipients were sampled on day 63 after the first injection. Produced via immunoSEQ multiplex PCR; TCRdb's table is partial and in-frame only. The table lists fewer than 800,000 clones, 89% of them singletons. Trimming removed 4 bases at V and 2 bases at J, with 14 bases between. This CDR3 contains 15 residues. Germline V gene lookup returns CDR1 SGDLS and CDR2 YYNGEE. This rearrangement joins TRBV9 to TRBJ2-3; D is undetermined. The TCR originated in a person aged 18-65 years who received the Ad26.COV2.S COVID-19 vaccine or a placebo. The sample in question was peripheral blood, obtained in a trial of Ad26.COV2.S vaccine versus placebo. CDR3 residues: CASSPRVGYTDTQYF. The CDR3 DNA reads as TGTGCCAGCAGCCCCCGTGTGGGTTACACAGATACGCAGTATTTT. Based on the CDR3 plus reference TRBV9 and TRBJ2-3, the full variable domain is DSGVTQTPKHLITATGQRVTLRCSPRSGDLSVYWYQQSLDQGLQFLIQYYNGEERAKGNILERFSAQQFPDLHSELNLSSLELGDSALYFCASSPRVGYTDTQYFGPGTRLTVL.